The 18 T cell receptor beta chains in this list originate from one sample, sequenced in a study of blood T cell repertoires in COVID-19. Sequenced by immunoSEQ multiplex PCR; TCRdb stores in-frame clones only, minus some. The table includes roughly 80,000 clones, 65% to 85% detected once. The specimen was peripheral blood. These receptor sequences come from a man in his fifties or sixties with active or convalescent COVID-19.

The V call is TRBV19, the J call TRBJ1-2, with 11 positions matching TRBD1. The junction had 6 bases not matched to a gene; V was cut back by 11 bases and J by 7 bases. The CDR3 runs to 12 residues. Germline V gene sequence: CDR1 LNHDA, CDR2 SQIVND (reference sequence). The CDR3 is CAGWDRGIGYTF. DNA of the CDR3: TGTGCCGGATGGGACAGGGGGATTGGCTACACCTTC.

The chain combines TRBV4-2 with TRBJ1-4; 11 bases line up with TRBD1. V gave up 4 bases and J gave up 0 bases; unmatched junction bases: 7. CDR1 and CDR2 from the germline V gene are LGHNA and YNFKEQ. The CDR3 covers 18 residues. In nucleotides, the CDR3 is TGTGCCAGCAGCCTCCGGACAGGGGGCAGGGCAACTAATGAAAAACTGTTTTTT. Translated, it gives CASSLRTGGRATNEKLFF.

V usage is TRBV5-4 and J usage is TRBJ1-2, with TRBD1 identical over 7 bases. Trimming took 4 bases from V and 2 from J; bases not matched to a gene: 5. The CDR3 is 14 amino acids. Germline V gene sequence: CDR1 SGHNT, CDR2 YYREEE (reference sequence). The CDR3 nucleotides read TGTGCCAGCAGCCCCGGGACAGAGAACTATGGCTACACCTTC. This gives the protein CASSPGTENYGYTF.

CDR3 sequence: CASSSPPAGIEKLFF. The CDR3 DNA follows: TGTGCCAGTAGTAGCCCTCCGGCAGGGATCGAAAAACTGTTTTTT. V usage is TRBV19 and J usage is TRBJ1-4; D might be TRBD1 (5 bases). Germline values: CDR1 LNHDA, CDR2 SQIVND (reference sequence). This CDR3 has 15 amino acids. Trimming took off 4 bases at V and 8 bases at J, with 17 bases between the two ends. Full variable domain (outside the CDR3, taken from reference TRBV19 and TRBJ1-4): DGGITQSPKYLFRKEGQNVTLSCEQNLNHDAMYWYRQDPGQGLRLIYYSQIVNDFQKGDIAEGYSVSREKKESFPLTVTSAQKNPTAFYLCASSSPPAGIEKLFFGSGTQLSVL.

This chain links TRBV9 with TRBJ1-6, with a weak D call TRBD1 (6 bases). Trimming shortened V by 3 bases and J by 5 bases, and 15 bases separated the two germline ends. Germline-derived CDR1 and CDR2 are SGDLS and YYNGEE. CDR3 size: 16 residues. The CDR3 DNA is TGTGCCAGCAGCGCAACCATGGACAGTAATAATTCACCCCTCCACTTT. This sequence encodes CASSATMDSNNSPLHF.

The rearrangement uses TRBV13 and TRBJ1-6; 10 bases match TRBD1. This CDR3 is built from 14 residues. V shed 5 bases, J shed 11 bases, and the junction held 6 bases outside the gene matches. Germline-derived CDR1 and CDR2 are PRHDT and FYEKMQ (reference sequence). The CDR3 region has the DNA TGTGCCAGCAGCCGTTGGACAGGGGGAACACCCCTCCACTTT. Translated, it gives CASSRWTGGTPLHF.

The chain joins TRBV15 to TRBJ2-7, with 7 bases matching TRBD1. The length of the CDR3 is 15 residues. Per germline, CDR1 LNHNV and CDR2 YYDKDF (reference sequence). Trimming took 2 bases from V and 7 from J; bases not matched to a gene: 11. The CDR3 protein is CATSRTTTGVGEQYF. CDR3 coding DNA: TGTGCCACCAGCAGAACGACAACAGGGGTCGGGGAGCAGTACTTC.

The rearrangement joins TRBV12-3 or TRBV12-4 to TRBJ2-7; TRBD1 agrees at 7 bases. This CDR3 comprises 13 residues. J was trimmed by 7 bases and V by 3 bases; bases with no gene match: 6. CDR3 sequence reads: CASSFYARGEQYF. For the CDR3, the DNA is TGTGCCAGCAGTTTTTACGCCAGGGGGGAGCAGTACTTC.

The rearrangement uses TRBV13 and TRBJ1-3; 7 bases map to TRBD1. The CDR3 is 16 amino acids. Trimming removed 5 bases from V and 3 bases from J; junction bases left unmatched: 10. Per germline, CDR1 PRHDT and CDR2 FYEKMQ (reference sequence). The CDR3 loop reads CASSPRDGQVGNTIYF. The DNA for the CDR3 is TGTGCCAGCAGCCCTAGGGATGGACAGGTTGGAAACACCATATATTTT.

This chain uses TRBV19 with TRBJ1-2; D ambiguous. V lost 7 bases and J lost 4, with 13 bases in between. The length of the CDR3 is 13 residues. Germline V gene data show CDR1 as LNHDA and CDR2 as SQIVND (reference sequence). The CDR3 reads CASKHPGSYGYTF. The DNA of the CDR3 is TGTGCCAGTAAGCACCCAGGTAGCTATGGCTACACCTTC.

This chain connects TRBV11-1 to TRBJ1-1; D may be TRBD1 (5 bases). Per germline, CDR1 SGHAT and CDR2 FQDESV (reference sequence). The ends were cut back, 3 bases at V and 4 bases at J, with 12 bases in the middle. This CDR3 spans 14 amino acids. This chain's CDR3 is CASSLTDEITEAFF. CDR3 coding DNA: TGTGCCAGCAGCTTGACAGACGAGATCACTGAAGCTTTCTTT.

This chain uses TRBV19 with TRBJ1-4; 7 nucleotides agree with TRBD1. The J segment lost 1 base and the V segment lost 5 bases, leaving 7 bases of the junction unmatched. The CDR3 is made up of 16 amino acids. CDR1 LNHDA and CDR2 SQIVND come from the germline V gene (reference sequence). The CDR3 sequence is CASSSQGFVTNEKLFF. The CDR3 coding sequence is TGTGCCAGTAGTTCACAGGGGTTTGTAACTAATGAAAAACTGTTTTTT.

This clone was seen more than once but under ten times. The chain recombines TRBV27 with TRBJ2-3; 9 nucleotides match TRBD1. Germline values: CDR1 MNHEY, CDR2 SMNVEV (reference sequence). The CDR3 runs 14 residues. The junction had 4 bases not matched to a gene; V was cut back by 3 bases and J by 6 bases. The CDR3 spells CASSLRDRVDTQYF. In nucleotides, the CDR3 is TGTGCCAGCAGTTTGAGGGACAGGGTCGATACGCAGTATTTT.

The chain uses TRBV7-6 and TRBJ2-7; TRBD2 aligns across 9 bases. Germline V gene data show CDR1 as SGHVS and CDR2 as FNYEAQ. This CDR3 contains 16 residues. V shed 1 base and J 2 bases; nucleotides not matched to a gene: 6. CDR3 amino acids: CASSLGSGGGAYEQYF. CDR3 in DNA: TGTGCCAGCAGCTTAGGTTCTGGCGGGGGGGCCTACGAGCAGTACTTC.

The sample holds one count of this clone. This chain uses TRBV7-9 with TRBJ1-5; D remains ambiguous. The V end was cut by 4 bases, the J end by 3 bases, with 7 bases between. The CDR3 is made up of 13 amino acids. Germline assignment: CDR1 SEHNR and CDR2 FQNEAQ (reference sequence). CDR3 sequence: CASSSDNNQPQHF. The CDR3 nucleotides read TGTGCCAGCAGCTCAGATAACAATCAGCCCCAGCATTTT.

The chain employs TRBV5-1 and TRBJ2-3; 7 bases align to TRBD2. The CDR3 sequence is 15 residues long. J gave up 2 bases and V 4 bases, and 7 bases lay outside the gene matches. The germline V gene has CDR1 SGHRS and CDR2 YFSETQ. The CDR3 reads CASSAGRGATDTQYF. The CDR3 nucleotides are TGCGCCAGCAGCGCAGGGAGGGGCGCCACAGATACGCAGTATTTT.

This chain links TRBV9 with TRBJ2-1; 14 positions agree with TRBD2. Losses at the gene ends were 3 bases for V and 10 bases for J; bases not matched to a gene: 6. Germline V CDR1 and CDR2: SGDLS, YYNGEE. The CDR3 consists of 15 residues. For the CDR3, the DNA is TGTGCCAGCAGCGGAACGGGGACTAGCGGGGGAGAGCAGTTCTTC. Its protein is CASSGTGTSGGEQFF.

With respect to this clone: The germline gene is not matched at one end of the junction; a read error may be the cause. The V and J genes are TRBV19 and TRBJ2-2; 7 bases map to TRBD1. The CDR3 totals 14 residues. Germline V CDR1 and CDR2: LNHDA, SQIVND (reference sequence). The CDR3 nucleotides are TGTGCCAGTAGGATAGGGGGCAACACCGGGGAGCTGTTTTTT. Translating it yields CASRIGGNTGELFF.